This TCR beta chain was captured by sequencing in a study of cytomegalovirus exposure and HLA in healthy donors. General observations from the study: Reportedly, HLA-A and HLA-B alleles of most subjects were accurately predicted from TCR beta. When presence/absence was analysed, sequencing depth was taken to be roughly uniform across donors. A previous analysis found most TCR beta V segments productive roughly 90% or roughly 30% of the time.

Comments on this clone: Its matching antigen is unknown.

With 60 Vbeta and 13 Jbeta primers, the PCR was carried out. Profiled with immunoSEQ multiplex PCR; TCRdb holds only in-frame clones, not every one. Among some 150,000 clones listed, about 86% were seen once. Germline V gene lookup returns CDR1 LNHDA and CDR2 SQIVND (reference sequence). Unmatched junction bases numbered 11, after V lost 6 bases and J lost 5 bases. CDR3 length: 16 residues. Sequencing used PBMCs. This chain joins TRBV19 and TRBJ2-7; 12 bases map to TRBD1. The sequence was obtained from a woman aged 25 to 39 in good health and CMV-seronegative. The DNA for the CDR3 is TGTGCCAGTAGCCTACGGGACAGGGGGCGCGTCCACGAGCAGTACTTC. It encodes CASSLRDRGRVHEQYF.